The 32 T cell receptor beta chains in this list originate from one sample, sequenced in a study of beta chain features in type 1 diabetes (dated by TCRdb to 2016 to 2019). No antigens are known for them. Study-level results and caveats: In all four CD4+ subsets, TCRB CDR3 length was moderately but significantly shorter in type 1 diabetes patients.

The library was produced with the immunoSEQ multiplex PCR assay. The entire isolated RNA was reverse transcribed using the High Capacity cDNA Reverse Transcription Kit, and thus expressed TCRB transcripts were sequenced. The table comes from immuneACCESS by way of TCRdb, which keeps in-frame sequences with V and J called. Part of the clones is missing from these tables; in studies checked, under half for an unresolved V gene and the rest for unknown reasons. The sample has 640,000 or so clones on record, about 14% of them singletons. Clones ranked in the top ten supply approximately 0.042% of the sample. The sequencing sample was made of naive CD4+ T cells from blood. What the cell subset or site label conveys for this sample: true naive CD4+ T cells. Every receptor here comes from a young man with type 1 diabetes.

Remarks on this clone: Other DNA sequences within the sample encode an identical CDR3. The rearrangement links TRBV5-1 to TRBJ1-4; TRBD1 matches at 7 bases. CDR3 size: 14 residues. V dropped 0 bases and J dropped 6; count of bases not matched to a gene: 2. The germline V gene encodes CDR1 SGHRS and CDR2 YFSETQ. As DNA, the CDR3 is TGCGCCAGCAGCTTGGGCCAGGGGGATGAAAAACTGTTTTTT. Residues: CASSLGQGDEKLFF.

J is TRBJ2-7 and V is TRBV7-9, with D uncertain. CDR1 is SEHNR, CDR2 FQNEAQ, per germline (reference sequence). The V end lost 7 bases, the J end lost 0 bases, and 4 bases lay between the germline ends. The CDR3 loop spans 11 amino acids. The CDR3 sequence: CASTGSYEQYF. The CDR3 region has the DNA TGTGCCAGCACTGGCTCCTACGAGCAGTACTTC. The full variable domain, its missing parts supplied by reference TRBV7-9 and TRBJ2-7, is DTGVSQNPRHKITKRGQNVTFRCDPISEHNRLYWYRQTLGQGPEFLTYFQNEAQLEKSRLLSDRFSAERPKGSFSTLEIQRTEQGDSAMYLCASTGSYEQYFGPGTRLTVT.

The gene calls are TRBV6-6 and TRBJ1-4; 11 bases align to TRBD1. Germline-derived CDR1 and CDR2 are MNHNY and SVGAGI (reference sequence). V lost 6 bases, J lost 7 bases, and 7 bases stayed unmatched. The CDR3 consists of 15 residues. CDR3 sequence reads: CASRYPGQGGEKLFF. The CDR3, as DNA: TGTGCCAGCAGATACCCGGGACAGGGGGGTGAAAAACTGTTTTTT.

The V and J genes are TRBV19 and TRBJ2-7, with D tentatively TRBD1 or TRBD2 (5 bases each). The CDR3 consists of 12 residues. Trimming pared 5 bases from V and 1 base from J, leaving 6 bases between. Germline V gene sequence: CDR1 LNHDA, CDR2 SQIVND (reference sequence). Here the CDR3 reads CASSEGSYEQYF. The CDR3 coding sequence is TGTGCCAGTAGTGAGGGGTCCTACGAGCAGTACTTC.

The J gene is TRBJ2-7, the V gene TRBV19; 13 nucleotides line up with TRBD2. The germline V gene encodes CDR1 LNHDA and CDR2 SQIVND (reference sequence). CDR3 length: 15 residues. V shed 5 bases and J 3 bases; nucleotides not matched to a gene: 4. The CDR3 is CASSQGLAGVYEQYF. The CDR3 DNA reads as TGTGCCAGTAGTCAAGGACTAGCGGGAGTCTACGAGCAGTACTTC.

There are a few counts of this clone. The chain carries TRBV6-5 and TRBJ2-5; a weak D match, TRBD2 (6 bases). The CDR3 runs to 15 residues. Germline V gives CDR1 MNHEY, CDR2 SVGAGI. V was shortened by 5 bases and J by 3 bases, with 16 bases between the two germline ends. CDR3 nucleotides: TGTGCCAGCAGTGGGGGGTACGGTACAGAAGAGACCCAGTACTTC. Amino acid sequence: CASSGGYGTEETQYF.

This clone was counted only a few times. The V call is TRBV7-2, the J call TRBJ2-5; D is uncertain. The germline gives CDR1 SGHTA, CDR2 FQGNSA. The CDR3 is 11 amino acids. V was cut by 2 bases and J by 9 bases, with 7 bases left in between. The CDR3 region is CASSLLSPQYF. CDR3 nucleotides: TGTGCCAGCAGCTTACTGTCCCCCCAGTACTTC.

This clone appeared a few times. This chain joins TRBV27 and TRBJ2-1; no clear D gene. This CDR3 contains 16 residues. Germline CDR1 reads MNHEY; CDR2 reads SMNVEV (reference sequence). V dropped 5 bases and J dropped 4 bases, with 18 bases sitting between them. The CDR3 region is CASSPITSYLYNEQFF. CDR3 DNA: TGTGCCAGCAGTCCCATCACCTCCTATCTTTACAATGAGCAGTTCTTC.

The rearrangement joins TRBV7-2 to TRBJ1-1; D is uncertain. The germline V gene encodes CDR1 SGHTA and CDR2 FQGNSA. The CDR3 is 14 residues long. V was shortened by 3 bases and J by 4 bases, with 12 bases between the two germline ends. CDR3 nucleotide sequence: TGTGCCAGCAGCTTTTCCCCGGGTCTCACTGAAGCTTTCTTT. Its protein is CASSFSPGLTEAFF.

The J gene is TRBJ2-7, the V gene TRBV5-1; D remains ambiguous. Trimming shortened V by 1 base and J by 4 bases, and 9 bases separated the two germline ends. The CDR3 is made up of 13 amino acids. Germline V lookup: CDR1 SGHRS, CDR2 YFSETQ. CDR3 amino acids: CASSLLAKYEQYF. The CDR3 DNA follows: TGCGCCAGCAGCTTGCTTGCGAAGTACGAGCAGTACTTC.

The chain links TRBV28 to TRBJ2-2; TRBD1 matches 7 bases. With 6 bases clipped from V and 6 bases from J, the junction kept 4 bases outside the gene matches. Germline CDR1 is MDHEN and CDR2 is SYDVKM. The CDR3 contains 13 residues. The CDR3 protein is CASRPRGPGELFF. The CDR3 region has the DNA TGTGCCAGCAGACCGAGGGGGCCCGGGGAGCTGTTTTTT.

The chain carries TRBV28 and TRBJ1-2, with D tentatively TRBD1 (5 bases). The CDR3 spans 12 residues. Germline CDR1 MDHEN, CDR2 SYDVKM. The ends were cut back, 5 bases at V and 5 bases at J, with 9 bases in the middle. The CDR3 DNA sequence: TGTGCCAGCAGTGGGGCAAATTATGGCTACACCTTC. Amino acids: CASSGANYGYTF.

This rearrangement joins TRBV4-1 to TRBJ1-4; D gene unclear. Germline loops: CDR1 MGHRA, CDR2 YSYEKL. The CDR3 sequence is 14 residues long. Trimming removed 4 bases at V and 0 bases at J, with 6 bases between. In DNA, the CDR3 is TGCGCCAGCAGCCTGACCTCAACTAATGAAAAACTGTTTTTT. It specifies CASSLTSTNEKLFF.

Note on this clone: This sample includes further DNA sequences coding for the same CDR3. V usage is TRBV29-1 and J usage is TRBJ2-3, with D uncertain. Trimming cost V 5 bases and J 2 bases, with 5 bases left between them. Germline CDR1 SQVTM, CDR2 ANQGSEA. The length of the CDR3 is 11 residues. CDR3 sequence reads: CSVSYTDTQYF. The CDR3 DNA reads TGCAGCGTTAGCTACACAGATACGCAGTATTTT.

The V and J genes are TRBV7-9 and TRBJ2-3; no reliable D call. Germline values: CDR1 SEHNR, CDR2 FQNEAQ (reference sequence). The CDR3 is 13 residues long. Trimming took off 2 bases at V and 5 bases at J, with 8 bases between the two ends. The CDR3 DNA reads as TGTGCCAGCAGCTTAAACACCCTAGATACGCAGTATTTT. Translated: CASSLNTLDTQYF.

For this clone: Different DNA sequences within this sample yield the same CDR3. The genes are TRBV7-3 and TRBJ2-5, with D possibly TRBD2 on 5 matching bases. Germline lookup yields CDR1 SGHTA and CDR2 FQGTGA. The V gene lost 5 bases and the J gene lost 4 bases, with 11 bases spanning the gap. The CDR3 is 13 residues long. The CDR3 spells CASSPAGGETQYF. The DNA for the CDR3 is TGTGCCAGCAGCCCCGCGGGCGGAGAGACCCAGTACTTC.

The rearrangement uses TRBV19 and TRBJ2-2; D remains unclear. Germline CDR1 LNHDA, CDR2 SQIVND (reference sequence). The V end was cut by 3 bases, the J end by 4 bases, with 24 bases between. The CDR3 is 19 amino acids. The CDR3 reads CASSMIDWLRLMGTGELFF. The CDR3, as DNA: TGTGCCAGTAGTATGATCGACTGGCTCCGACTCATGGGCACCGGGGAGCTGTTTTTT.

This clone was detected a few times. CDR3 in amino acids: CASKPVLGQTQYF. The CDR3 region has the DNA TGTGCCAGCAAACCCGTCCTAGGGCAGACCCAGTACTTC. The V call is TRBV7-2, the J call TRBJ2-5; no clear D. Germline V gives CDR1 SGHTA, CDR2 FQGNSA. Trimming removed 7 bases at V and 6 bases at J, with 15 bases between. The CDR3 consists of 13 residues.

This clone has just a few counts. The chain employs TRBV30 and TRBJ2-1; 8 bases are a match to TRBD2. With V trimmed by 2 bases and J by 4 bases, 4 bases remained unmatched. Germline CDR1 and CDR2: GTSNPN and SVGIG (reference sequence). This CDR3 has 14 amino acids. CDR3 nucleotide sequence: TGTGCCTGGAGTAATAGCGGGGCGTACAATGAGCAGTTCTTC. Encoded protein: CAWSNSGAYNEQFF. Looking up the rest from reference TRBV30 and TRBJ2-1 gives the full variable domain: SQTIHQWPATLVQPVGSPLSLECTVEGTSNPNLYWYRQAAGRGLQLLFYSVGIGQISSEVPQNLSASRPQDRQFILSSKKLLLSDSGFYLCAWSNSGAYNEQFFGPGTRLTVL.

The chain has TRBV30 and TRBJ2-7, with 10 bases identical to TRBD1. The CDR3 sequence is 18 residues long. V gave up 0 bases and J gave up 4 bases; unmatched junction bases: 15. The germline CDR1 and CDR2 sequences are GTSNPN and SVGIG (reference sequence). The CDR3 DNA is TGTGCCTGGAGTGTAAGGGTTTTGGGGACAGGGGTTGGATACGAGCAGTACTTC. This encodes CAWSVRVLGTGVGYEQYF.

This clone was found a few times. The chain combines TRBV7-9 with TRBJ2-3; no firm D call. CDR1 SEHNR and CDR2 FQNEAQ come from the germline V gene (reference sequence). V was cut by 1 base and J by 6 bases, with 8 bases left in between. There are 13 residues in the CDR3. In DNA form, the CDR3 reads TGTGCCAGCAGCTTAGGGACCTCGGATACGCAGTATTTT. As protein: CASSLGTSDTQYF.

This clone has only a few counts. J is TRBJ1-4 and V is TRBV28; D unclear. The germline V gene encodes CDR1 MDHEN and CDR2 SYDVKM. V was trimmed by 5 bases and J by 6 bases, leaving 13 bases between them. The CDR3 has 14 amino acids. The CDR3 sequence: CASSPMLSHEKLFF. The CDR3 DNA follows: TGTGCCAGCAGTCCAATGTTGTCTCATGAAAAACTGTTTTTT.

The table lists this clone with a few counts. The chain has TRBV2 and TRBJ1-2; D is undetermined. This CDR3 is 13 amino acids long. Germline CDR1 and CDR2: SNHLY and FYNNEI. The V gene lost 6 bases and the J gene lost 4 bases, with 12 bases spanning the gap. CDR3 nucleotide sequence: TGTGCCAGCAGACGCGATGAACTCTATGGCTACACCTTC. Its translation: CASRRDELYGYTF.

The CDR3 DNA follows: TGTGCCAGCTCATCCTACAGGGGAGAGACCCAGTACTTC. Translating it yields CASSSYRGETQYF. The V gene is TRBV18, the J gene TRBJ2-5; TRBD1 matches 7 bases. Germline values: CDR1 KGHSH, CDR2 LQKENI. V was pared by 5 bases and J by 4 bases, with 4 bases of the junction left unmatched. The CDR3 is 13 residues long.

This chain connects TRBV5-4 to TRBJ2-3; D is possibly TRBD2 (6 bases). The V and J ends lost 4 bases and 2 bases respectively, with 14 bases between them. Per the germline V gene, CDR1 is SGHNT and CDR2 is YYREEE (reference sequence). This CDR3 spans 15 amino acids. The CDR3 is CASSRPTSLTDTQYF. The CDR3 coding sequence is TGTGCCAGCAGCCGCCCAACTAGCCTCACAGATACGCAGTATTTT.

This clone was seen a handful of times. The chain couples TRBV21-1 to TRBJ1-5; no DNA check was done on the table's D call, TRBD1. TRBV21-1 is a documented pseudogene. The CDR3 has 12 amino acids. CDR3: CASTGGNQPQHF. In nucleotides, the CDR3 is TGTGCCAGTACAGGGGGGAATCAGCCCCAGCATTTT.

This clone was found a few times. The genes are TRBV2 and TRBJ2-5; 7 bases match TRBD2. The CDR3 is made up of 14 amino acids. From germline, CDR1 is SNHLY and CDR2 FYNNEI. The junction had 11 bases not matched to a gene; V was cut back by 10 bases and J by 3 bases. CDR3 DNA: TGTGCCATTCCGGTAGGGCTAGCGGAAGAGACCCAGTACTTC. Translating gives CAIPVGLAEETQYF.

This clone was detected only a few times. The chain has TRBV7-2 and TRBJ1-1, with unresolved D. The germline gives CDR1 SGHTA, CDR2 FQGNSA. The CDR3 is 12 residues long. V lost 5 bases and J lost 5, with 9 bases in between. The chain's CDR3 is CASSLVWTEAFF. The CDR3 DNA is TGTGCCAGCAGCCTAGTATGGACTGAAGCTTTCTTT.

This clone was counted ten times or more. CDR3 protein: CASRSYGNIQYF. Here the CDR3 DNA reads TGTGCCAGCAGGTCTTACGGGAACATTCAGTACTTC. The V call is TRBV11-2, the J call TRBJ2-4; D unresolved. The length of the CDR3 is 12 residues. Germline-derived CDR1 and CDR2 are SGHAT and FQNNGV. Trimming took off 6 bases at V and 7 bases at J, with 10 bases between the two ends. The variable domain in full, completed from reference TRBV11-2 and TRBJ2-4, reads EAGVAQSPRYKIIEKRQSVAFWCNPISGHATLYWYQQILGQGPKLLIQFQNNGVVDDSQLPKDRFSAERLKGVDSTLKIQPAKLEDSAVYLCASRSYGNIQYFGAGTRLSVL.

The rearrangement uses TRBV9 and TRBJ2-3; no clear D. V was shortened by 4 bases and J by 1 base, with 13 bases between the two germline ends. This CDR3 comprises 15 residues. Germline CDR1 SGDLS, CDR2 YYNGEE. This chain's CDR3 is CASSRLGLGTDTQYF. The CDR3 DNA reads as TGTGCCAGCAGCAGGCTAGGGCTCGGCACAGATACGCAGTATTTT.

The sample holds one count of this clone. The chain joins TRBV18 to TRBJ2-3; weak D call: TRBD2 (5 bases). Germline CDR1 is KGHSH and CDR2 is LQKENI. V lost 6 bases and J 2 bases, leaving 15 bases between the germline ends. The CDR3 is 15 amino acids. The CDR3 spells CASSPSLGVTDTQYF. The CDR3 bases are TGTGCCAGCTCCCCTTCCTTGGGAGTCACAGATACGCAGTATTTT. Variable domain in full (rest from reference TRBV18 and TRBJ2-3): NAGVMQNPRHLVRRRGQEARLRCSPMKGHSHVYWYRQLPEEGLKFMVYLQKENIIDESGMPKERFSAEFPKEGPSILRIQQVVRGDSAAYFCASSPSLGVTDTQYFGPGTRLTVL.

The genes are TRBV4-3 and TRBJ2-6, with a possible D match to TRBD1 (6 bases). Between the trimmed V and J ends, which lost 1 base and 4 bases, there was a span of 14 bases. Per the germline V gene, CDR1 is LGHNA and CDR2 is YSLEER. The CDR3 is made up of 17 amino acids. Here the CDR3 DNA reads TGCGCCAGCAGCCAAGTTCACCAGGGGACCGGGGCCAACGTCCTGACTTTC. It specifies CASSQVHQGTGANVLTF.